This TCR beta chain was documented in a study of T cell changes during pregnancy in multiple sclerosis (dated by TCRdb to 2018 to 2020). Notes on the research overall: The study examined how the T cell repertoire changed over the course of pregnancy in women with multiple sclerosis.

The germline V gene encodes CDR1 SGDLS and CDR2 YYNGEE. V is cut by 1 base and J by 10 bases, and the space between the germline ends is 12 bases. Measured from the cysteine to the phenylalanine, the CDR3 is 13 residues long. Only CDR3 DNA is held: 39 bases, read in frame from base 1. Concerning this clone: Its target antigen remains unknown. Per-base qualities were not stored, and no clone one base away is much larger.

Preparation of the library involved the immunoSEQ multiplex PCR assay. Here the immuneACCESS table is served through TCRdb, limited to in-frame sequences with V and J called. Missing clones are a known gap in these copies; in checked studies unresolved V genes cover under half, and the rest lacks a known reason. Across this sample there are some 70,000 clones, with over 75% seen only once. The ten largest clones add up to 0.29% of the sample. This chain joins TRBV9 to TRBJ1-3, with the D gene uncertain. Sequencing used CD4+ T cells from peripheral blood mononuclear cells, obtained in the third trimester of pregnancy. The source of this sequence is a female donor in good health, enrolled as a control in a pregnancy study. The sequenced DNA is TGTGCCAGCAGCGTATCCGGGGATGGGACCATATATTTT. Translated, it gives CASSVSGDGTIYF.